This T cell receptor beta chain was recovered during a study of cytomegalovirus exposure and HLA in healthy donors (dated by TCRdb to 2016 to 2017). Broadly, across the study: An earlier analysis of several hundred of the donors reported 250 to 300 Gb of sequence data and 100 million to 140 million unique TCR beta sequences from about 179 million T cells. In an earlier analysis of roughly 540 of the donors, high-throughput TCR beta sequencing was used to judge whether each TCR beta V gene segment behaved as functional or pseudogenic. The genetic ancestry cluster associated with self-reported Caucasian donors included 81% of the 350 to 500 genotyped donors. The number of typed donors differed by locus: about 629-640 for A, B, C, DRB1 and DQB1; approximately 520 for DQA1; 606 for DPA1; and roughly 490 for DPB1. Genome-wide SNP genotypes for about 65% of the 666 donors were used in a later genetic analysis, which treated that subset as a discovery cohort. Besides the first cohort of 666 subjects, a separate validation cohort made up of 120 or so different subjects was used. The aim of the study was to test whether cataloging public T cell receptors could identify signatures of past pathogen exposure. An early release covering about 600 HLA-typed donors comprised roughly 300 gigabases of sequencing data and roughly 85 million unique TCR sequences. Donor age, sex, ethnicity and CMV serostatus were collected together with the repertoire data. Among around 400 genotyped donors of the cohort, an average of around 250,000 unique TCR beta nucleotide sequences was sequenced per donor, of which about 18% were non-productive. Rather than drawing on any new phenotypic data, the later analysis identified candidate immune exposures from TCR beta sequences and the way those sequences occurred across donors. The study profiled the T cell repertoires of about 720 subjects by immunosequencing and related them to cytomegalovirus serostatus. To predict cytomegalovirus infection status, the study brought together high-throughput TCR immunosequencing, statistical association of individual TCRs with disease status, and machine learning. Class I and class II HLA loci were covered by the typing at four-digit resolution. Because of strong linkage in the cohort, five DR-DQ haplotypes were treated as single units for association and clustering. Every discovery cohort repertoire had been produced on one sequencing platform. A later analysis re-examined previously published TCR beta repertoires from more than 550 donors and added high-resolution HLA genotyping to investigate patterns of TCR occurrence.

Libraries were constructed by the immunoSEQ multiplex PCR assay. A mixture of 60 forward primers for TCR Vbeta segments and 13 reverse primers for TCR Jbeta segments was used in the multiplex PCR. Amplification of the CDR3 region of rearranged TCR beta genes was performed with a multiplex PCR assay on genomic DNA. The Illumina HiSeq System was used to sequence the amplified TCR beta libraries as 87-base-pair reads. The paper's processing steps were these. A later analysis tallied approximately 87 million unique TCR beta chains across the 666 repertoires, and approximately 12 million of those chains were shared by two or more donors. Raw reads were error-corrected and collapsed into unique sequences with a nearest-neighbor algorithm that merged closely related sequences to remove PCR and sequencing errors. Alignment of CDR3 sequences to IMGT reference sequences was used to assign V, D and J gene segments. For a sequence to be retained, a match of at least six nucleotides to both a V gene segment and a J gene segment was required. A rearrangement counted as productive if the CDR3 had no stop codons and remained in frame with V and J, and every other rearrangement counted as non-productive. Following IMGT convention, CDR3 was defined as the stretch from the second conserved V-encoded cysteine up to the conserved J-encoded phenylalanine. The earlier analysis of about 640 of the donors excluded any sequence lacking an unambiguous match to a single V gene segment. An earlier analysis of over 450 of the donors classified V segments as functional when productive rearrangements were above 56.7% and as segregating when the standard deviation between donors was above 5%. To diagnose cytomegalovirus status from the catalog of TCR beta chain sequences, a statistical classification framework was built. In a later analysis, TCR nucleotide sequences were compared against IMGT/GENE-DB human TR gene sequences so that V and J genes could be assigned. In a later analysis, CDR3 sequences and most-parsimonious VDJ recombination scenarios were assigned using the TCRdist pipeline. In a later analysis, every TCR beta chain was defined by the combination of its CDR3 amino acid sequence and its V-gene family, and reads without a unique V-gene family were dropped. A later analysis removed 450 to 600 highly shared, low-generation-probability nucleotide sequences to deal with suspected cross-contamination and a sequencing artifact. In a later analysis, a clonal expansion index was calculated for each public chain from normalized within-repertoire ranks of inferred template counts. A later analysis computed generation probabilities with a VDJ recombination model fitted to out-of-frame rearrangements, and checked the results against IGoR. In a later analysis, TCR-TCR, TCR-HLA and TCR-CMV co-occurrence was scored with hypergeometric tests, and a repertoire-size bias correction was applied to TCR pairs. A later analysis estimated false discovery rates by permuting HLA or CMV assignments 20 times. In a later analysis, co-occurring TCRs were grouped using DBSCAN, with TCRdist sequence similarity added in when clustering inside HLA-allele-positive subsets. Co-occurrence clustering excluded repertoires with fewer than 30,000 or more than 120,000 public chains, plus five with anomalous nucleotide sharing. TCRdb holds this immuneACCESS table with in-frame rearrangements only. Some clones are missing; in checked studies, unresolved V genes explain under half, and the rest has no known cause. V and J calls and clone size are given by that table; D and trimming were obtained from the DNA. The sample contains around 190,000 clones, roughly four fifths of them found a single time. The ten largest clones add up to 1.9% of the sample.

The trim is 0 bases for V and 2 bases for J, with a gap of 14 bases between the germline ends. CDR3 length: 16 amino acids, cysteine to phenylalanine. Only the CDR3 DNA is retained, 48 bases long and in frame from the first base. In the germline V gene, CDR1 corresponds to SGHRS and CDR2 to YFSETQ. A note on this clone: Its binding antigen is unknown. Qualities for individual bases were not recorded, and no much larger clone is one base off.

Overall study results and their limits: Some IMGT-functional V segments, including TRBV6-2 and TRBV6-3, could not be told apart with the 87-base-pair reads, so those segments were excluded. A later analysis found that TCR association rates varied across HLA loci, with DRB1 alleles showing the most associated TCRs and HLA-C alleles the fewest. A later genetic analysis associated a missense DCLRE1C variant with V-gene and J-gene trimming of TCR beta chains, and an independent cohort replicated the association. A later genetic analysis reported fewer N-insertions in productive TCRs among donors in an Asian-associated ancestry cluster than the roughly 620-donor mean. Most TCR sequences were observed very rarely across donors, whereas some public TCRs were present in many individuals. Strong co-occurrence of HLA alleles, especially DR and DQ, made assigning TCR associations to individual alleles difficult. A further reported finding was that TCR beta sequences accurately predicted the HLA-A and HLA-B alleles for most subjects in the first cohort. Correlated functional status among segregating V segments might be attributable to linkage disequilibrium, but an unknown experimental factor could not be ruled out. In a later analysis, some 18,000 TCR beta sequences were associated with specific HLA alleles at a false discovery rate of 0.05. The study listed around 160 TCR beta chains as associated with cytomegalovirus. Because counts were too low, about 15 rarely observed V segments, including chromosome 9 orphons, were left out of the earlier analysis of approximately 580 of the donors. An earlier analysis of approximately 600 of the donors showed that most TCR beta V segments appeared in productive rearrangements either about 90% or about 30% of the time, which broadly matched IMGT annotations. The cohort was sequenced for TCR beta chains only, and without alpha or paired-chain data the features that could be detected were limited. Cytomegalovirus status was reported to be diagnosed by the classifier with high specificity and sensitivity in both the original and validation cohorts. Because HLA typing was unavailable for some donors at each locus, only the typed subset was used in association tests. Most CMV-associated TCR beta chains appeared to be HLA-restricted in a later analysis, and the HLA associations seemed to be driven largely by CMV exposure. The authors suggested that the approach could potentially be generalized to other disease states and immunological phenotypes. A later analysis reported that several top co-occurrence clusters appeared linked to parvovirus B19, influenza, CMV and Epstein-Barr virus. In a later analysis, HLA-associated TCR beta chains showed more clonal expansion and lower generation probabilities than non-associated chains that were equally common. Three of the identified cytomegalovirus-associated TCR beta chains were confirmed in vitro to be specific for cytomegalovirus antigens. CMV serostatus was the only immune exposure information available for the cohort. Sequencing depth was assumed to be roughly uniform across donors in the presence/absence analyses, though that assumption may not hold. A group of highly shared sequence variants was considered likely to be a technical artifact of the sequencing pipeline.

The cohort comprised some 700 healthy bone marrow donors. Cohort members were all nominally healthy when sampled, although unrecorded immune exposures were likely present. The donor tested CMV seronegative and was one of the 352 seronegative cohort members. Each donor provided a peripheral blood sample, and peripheral blood mononuclear cells were used for TCR beta sequencing. Genomic DNA was extracted from the blood cell samples with the Qiagen DNeasy Blood Extraction Kit. The sample was PBMCs. The clonotype originates from a man aged 25 to 40 in good health and CMV-seronegative. The sequence is built from TRBV5-1 and TRBJ2-5; a tentative D match to TRBD2 spans 6 bases. The base sequence is TGCGCCAGCAGCTTGGCTCCTAGCGAGGGACAAGAGACCCAGTACTTC. It translates to CASSLAPSEGQETQYF. With all but the CDR3 taken from the reference TRBV5-1 and TRBJ2-5 genes, the full variable domain is: KAGVTQTPRYLIKTRGQQVTLSCSPISGHRSVSWYQQTPGQGLQFLFEYFSETQRNKGNFPGRFSGRQFSNSRSEMNVSTLELGDSALYLCASSLAPSEGQETQYFGPGTRLLVL.